The 30 T cell receptor beta chains below come from one sample, sequenced in a study of blood T cell repertoires in COVID-19 (dated by TCRdb to the early 2020s). The method behind the library was the immunoSEQ multiplex PCR assay. TCRdb provides this immuneACCESS table in a form limited to in-frame rearrangements. Some clones are lacking; in checked studies, under half of them reflect an unresolved V gene, and why the rest are absent is not known. Across this sample there are 150,000 to 200,000 clones, with roughly four fifths seen only once. Of the sample, about 11% falls within the top ten clones. Sequencing was carried out using peripheral blood. These receptors all stem from a man in his sixties or seventies with active or convalescent COVID-19.

Here the CDR3 reads CASSRRLGAATEAFF. The CDR3 region has the DNA TGCGCCAGCAGCCGACGCTTAGGGGCGGCCACTGAAGCTTTCTTT. V gene TRBV4-3 combines with J gene TRBJ1-1; D is possibly TRBD1 (5 bases). The CDR3 loop spans 15 amino acids. V lost 4 bases and J lost 4, with 16 bases in between. Germline CDR1 is LGHNA and CDR2 is YSLEER.

The gene calls are TRBV15 and TRBJ2-7; a weak D match, TRBD2 (6 bases). The CDR3 consists of 14 residues. V was pared by 8 bases and J by 3 bases, with 17 bases between. CDR1 is LNHNV and CDR2 is YYDKDF in the germline V gene (reference sequence). CDR3 DNA sequence: TGTGCCACCGCCGGGACTTTGGGGGTCTACGAGCAGTACTTC. It is translated as CATAGTLGVYEQYF. Full variable domain (rest looked up from reference TRBV15 and TRBJ2-7): DAMVIQNPRYQVTQFGKPVTLSCSQTLNHNVMYWYQQKSSQAPKLLFHYYDKDFNNEADTPDNFQSRRPNTSFCFLDIRSPGLGDTAMYLCATAGTLGVYEQYFGPGTRLTVT.

V is TRBV5-4 and J is TRBJ2-3; a possible D gene is TRBD2 (5 bases). CDR3 length equals 11 residues. CDR1 is SGHNT, CDR2 YYREEE, per germline (reference sequence). V was trimmed by 8 bases and J by 4 bases, leaving 8 bases between them. CDR3 region: CASKRADTQYF. The CDR3 bases are TGTGCCAGTAAGAGGGCAGATACGCAGTATTTT.

In DNA, the CDR3 is TGTGCCAGCTCACGAATGCCGGGACTAACTTACAATGAGCAGTTCTTC. Encoded protein: CASSRMPGLTYNEQFF. The chain combines TRBV18 with TRBJ2-1; 7 bases map to TRBD2. Trimming removed 4 bases from V and 4 bases from J; junction bases left unmatched: 10. The CDR3 length is 16 residues. Germline V lookup: CDR1 KGHSH, CDR2 LQKENI. The complete variable domain, with remaining parts taken from reference TRBV18 and TRBJ2-1, reads NAGVMQNPRHLVRRRGQEARLRCSPMKGHSHVYWYRQLPEEGLKFMVYLQKENIIDESGMPKERFSAEFPKEGPSILRIQQVVRGDSAAYFCASSRMPGLTYNEQFFGPGTRLTVL.

This clone was observed once. The chain recombines TRBV7-2 with TRBJ1-2; D is undetermined. V was trimmed by 5 bases and J by 7 bases, leaving 17 bases between them. Germline V gene data show CDR1 as SGHTA and CDR2 as FQGNSA. The CDR3 extends over 14 amino acids. The CDR3 loop reads CASSPVNLVGGYTF. CDR3 DNA: TGTGCCAGCAGCCCCGTCAACCTAGTAGGTGGCTACACCTTC.

The V and J genes are TRBV7-9 and TRBJ1-1; D unresolved. Trimming removed 3 bases at V and 1 base at J, with 12 bases between. This CDR3 spans 15 amino acids. Looked up from germline, CDR1 is SEHNR and CDR2 is FQNEAQ (reference sequence). The CDR3 loop reads CASSFRGFGNTEAFF. The CDR3 DNA sequence: TGTGCCAGCAGCTTTCGTGGTTTCGGGAACACTGAAGCTTTCTTT.

This clone occurred a few times. This chain links TRBV5-1 with TRBJ2-5; 7 bases agree with TRBD2. From germline, CDR1 is SGHRS and CDR2 YFSETQ. CDR3 length equals 15 residues. The V and J ends lost 2 bases and 1 base, in that order; junction bases with no gene match: 5. CDR3 in DNA: TGCGCCAGCAGCTTCAGCCCGGGGGGCCAAGAGACCCAGTACTTC. Amino acid sequence: CASSFSPGGQETQYF.

The J gene is TRBJ2-5, the V gene TRBV10-1, with a weak D call TRBD1 (5 bases). V lost 3 bases and J lost 7, with 15 bases in between. This CDR3 spans 14 amino acids. From germline, CDR1 is WNHNN and CDR2 SYGVQD (reference sequence). The CDR3 is CASSEERGYRTQYF. The CDR3 DNA is TGCGCCAGCAGTGAAGAAAGGGGATATCGGACCCAGTACTTC.

This clone was observed a handful of times. The J gene is TRBJ1-1, the V gene TRBV29-1, with D unresolved. This CDR3 spans 15 amino acids. V was pared by 1 base and J by 2 bases, with 14 bases between. Germline assignment: CDR1 SQVTM and CDR2 ANQGSEA. This CDR3 reads CSVEGRRLVNTEAFF. DNA for the CDR3: TGCAGCGTTGAAGGACGGCGACTAGTTAACACTGAAGCTTTCTTT. Using reference TRBV29-1 and TRBJ1-1 for the parts outside the CDR3, the full variable domain is SAVISQKPSRDICQRGTSLTIQCQVDSQVTMMFWYRQQPGQSLTLIATANQGSEATYESGFVIDKFPISRPNLTFSTLTVSNMSPEDSSIYLCSVEGRRLVNTEAFFGQGTRLTVV.

This clone occurred many times. The chain is built from TRBV5-8 and TRBJ1-2; TRBD1 agrees at 9 bases. The CDR3 runs to 14 residues. V lost 7 bases, J lost 2 bases, and 6 bases stayed unmatched. Germline V gene data show CDR1 as SGHTS and CDR2 as YDEGEE. The CDR3: CASLRDRVNYGYTF. As DNA, the CDR3 is TGTGCCAGCCTCCGGGACAGGGTAAACTATGGCTACACCTTC.

This clone was observed a handful of times. The V call is TRBV28, the J call TRBJ1-4; D gene ambiguous. The CDR3 has 13 amino acids. The germline V gene encodes CDR1 MDHEN and CDR2 SYDVKM. V lost 11 bases and J 7 bases, leaving 17 bases between the germline ends. In DNA form, the CDR3 reads TGTGCCTCTGAAACATCGCGGCTTGAAAAACTGTTTTTT. Residues: CASETSRLEKLFF.

A single count supports this clone. The chain is built from TRBV19 and TRBJ1-5; 10 nucleotides match TRBD1. The CDR3 sequence is 15 residues long. Per germline, CDR1 LNHDA and CDR2 SQIVND (reference sequence). J was trimmed by 0 bases and V by 9 bases; bases with no gene match: 5. DNA of the CDR3: TGTGCCAGCCGGGACAGGGGTTATAGCAATCAGCCCCAGCATTTT. This codes for CASRDRGYSNQPQHF. Full variable domain (missing parts from reference TRBV19 and TRBJ1-5): DGGITQSPKYLFRKEGQNVTLSCEQNLNHDAMYWYRQDPGQGLRLIYYSQIVNDFQKGDIAEGYSVSREKKESFPLTVTSAQKNPTAFYLCASRDRGYSNQPQHFGDGTRLSIL.

The chain couples TRBV11-3 to TRBJ2-1; D may be TRBD2 (8 bases). The CDR3 totals 16 residues. Trimming removed 3 bases at V and 6 bases at J, with 18 bases between. CDR1 is SGHNT, CDR2 YENEEA, per germline. DNA of the CDR3: TGTGCCAGCAGCTTCGGGAGGGGGCGACGTATCAATGAGCAGTTCTTC. Protein: CASSFGRGRRINEQFF.

V usage is TRBV7-9 and J usage is TRBJ2-7; D may be TRBD1 (5 bases). The CDR3 is made up of 13 amino acids. V was cut by 5 bases and J by 0 bases, with 8 bases left in between. Germline V gene data show CDR1 as SEHNR and CDR2 as FQNEAQ (reference sequence). CDR3 loop: CASSQGVSYEQYF. CDR3 sequence (DNA): TGTGCCAGCAGCCAAGGGGTCTCCTACGAGCAGTACTTC.

The chain couples TRBV6-4 to TRBJ2-1; the D is unclear. V was cut by 8 bases and J by 3 bases, with 14 bases left in between. CDR1 is MRHNA, CDR2 SNTAGT, per germline. The CDR3 is 14 amino acids. The CDR3 reads CASSDNAGYNEQFF. In DNA form, the CDR3 reads TGTGCCAGCTCAGACAATGCCGGCTACAATGAGCAGTTCTTC.

At least ten counts were recorded for this clone. The J gene is TRBJ2-3, the V gene TRBV5-1; D is perhaps TRBD1 (5 bases). Trimming stripped 0 bases from V and 6 bases from J, with 8 bases between. This CDR3 is built from 13 residues. From germline, CDR1 is SGHRS and CDR2 YFSETQ. The CDR3 nucleotides read TGCGCCAGCAGCTTGGCCCCAGGGGATACGCAGTATTTT. Amino acid sequence: CASSLAPGDTQYF.

This chain joins TRBV5-1 and TRBJ1-3; tentatively, D is TRBD1 (5 bases). The germline gives CDR1 SGHRS, CDR2 YFSETQ. The V and J ends lost 4 bases and 0 bases respectively, with 11 bases between them. This CDR3 contains 15 residues. Here the CDR3 reads CASSADRLSGNTIYF. The CDR3 region has the DNA TGCGCCAGCAGCGCAGACAGACTCTCTGGAAACACCATATATTTT.

This clone has a handful of counts. This sequence joins TRBV7-6 and TRBJ2-1; 9 bases align to TRBD2. Looked up from germline, CDR1 is SGHVS and CDR2 is FNYEAQ. The CDR3 has 17 residues. The junction had 11 bases not matched to a gene; V was cut back by 2 bases and J by 6 bases. For the CDR3, the DNA is TGTGCCAGCAGCTTAATCCGGGCGGGGGGGCTATCCAATGAGCAGTTCTTC. Its translation is CASSLIRAGGLSNEQFF.

The chain employs TRBV19 and TRBJ1-2, with TRBD1 as a possible D gene (5 bases). The CDR3 consists of 15 residues. CDR1 is LNHDA and CDR2 is SQIVND in the germline V gene (reference sequence). V lost 0 bases and J 7 bases, leaving 15 bases between the germline ends. The CDR3 loop is CASSIDARVRSGYTF. CDR3 bases: TGTGCCAGTAGTATAGATGCCAGGGTGAGATCTGGCTACACCTTC.

This clone was recorded once. The chain carries TRBV7-2 and TRBJ1-1; possible D gene TRBD1, 5 bases. Per the germline V gene, CDR1 is SGHTA and CDR2 is FQGNSA. The germline V and J ends were trimmed by 5 bases and 4 bases, with 20 bases remaining between them. The CDR3 consists of 16 residues. The CDR3: CASSPRAGQVSTEAFF. CDR3 bases: TGTGCCAGCAGCCCCCGGGCGGGGCAGGTTAGCACTGAAGCTTTCTTT.

The rearrangement joins TRBV3-1 (or the pseudogene TRBV3-2) to TRBJ2-7; 12 bases are shared with TRBD2. Germline loops: CDR1 LGHDT, CDR2 YNNKEL (reference sequence). The CDR3 sequence is 14 residues long. Trimming took 8 bases from V and 3 from J; bases not matched to a gene: 5. The CDR3 DNA sequence: TGTGCCAGCTCCGGACTAGCGGGGAACTACGAGCAGTACTTC. Translated: CASSGLAGNYEQYF.

The chain uses TRBV7-2 and TRBJ1-2, with 10 bases aligning to TRBD1. The CDR3 has 16 amino acids. The J segment lost 6 bases and the V segment lost 4 bases, leaving 11 bases of the junction unmatched. Per germline, CDR1 SGHTA and CDR2 FQGNSA. The CDR3 sequence: CASSSLTGTGVNGYTF. The CDR3 DNA is TGTGCCAGCAGCTCTCTGACCGGGACAGGGGTGAATGGCTACACCTTC.

The chain combines TRBV7-2 with TRBJ1-1; no clear D. The CDR3 covers 13 residues. From germline, CDR1 is SGHTA and CDR2 FQGNSA. With 6 bases removed from V and 0 bases from J, the gap between germline ends came to 8 bases. The CDR3 spells CASSQELNTEAFF. The CDR3 coding sequence is TGTGCCAGCAGTCAGGAATTGAACACTGAAGCTTTCTTT.

This chain links TRBV11-1 with TRBJ2-6; 7 nucleotides match TRBD1. This CDR3 comprises 15 residues. Germline loops: CDR1 SGHAT, CDR2 FQDESV (reference sequence). The ends lost 5 bases at V and 8 bases at J; junction bases unmatched: 9. CDR3: CASSTRQGRSNVLTF. In DNA form, the CDR3 reads TGTGCCAGCAGCACGCGACAGGGCCGGTCCAACGTCCTGACTTTC.

The chain recombines TRBV7-9 with TRBJ2-7; 7 bases line up with TRBD1. CDR1 SEHNR and CDR2 FQNEAQ come from the germline V gene (reference sequence). V was clipped by 5 bases and J by 2 bases; unmatched bases: 6. This CDR3 contains 14 residues. The CDR3 loop is CASSEDRVPYEQYF. CDR3 nucleotide sequence: TGTGCCAGCAGCGAAGACAGGGTTCCCTACGAGCAGTACTTC.

The chain combines TRBV18 with TRBJ1-6; 7 bases are shared with TRBD1. Looked up from germline, CDR1 is KGHSH and CDR2 is LQKENI. Germline trimming cut 3 bases from V and 7 bases from J; bases unmatched to any gene: 6. There are 15 residues in the CDR3. CDR3 sequence (DNA): TGTGCCAGCTCACCCGCACAGGGGCAGAATTCACCCCTCCACTTT. It specifies CASSPAQGQNSPLHF.

The chain joins TRBV29-1 to TRBJ1-2, with 12 positions matching TRBD1. V lost 7 bases to trimming and J lost 4 bases; unmatched junction nucleotides: 7. The CDR3 length is 14 residues. Looked up from germline, CDR1 is SQVTM and CDR2 is ANQGSEA. The CDR3 is CSARGTGGRYGYTF. The DNA of the CDR3 is TGCAGCGCCAGGGGGACAGGGGGCCGCTATGGCTACACCTTC.

Details on this clone: This specimen includes other DNA sequences encoding the same CDR3. The CDR3 loop reads CASSLQGHQETQYF. CDR3 DNA: TGTGCCAGCAGCTTACAGGGCCACCAAGAGACCCAGTACTTC. V usage is TRBV11-2 and J usage is TRBJ2-5; tentative D call: TRBD1 (5 bases). Germline values: CDR1 SGHAT, CDR2 FQNNGV. V lost 2 bases, J lost 0 bases, and 7 bases lay in between. This CDR3 has 14 residues.

This clone was counted only a few times. V gene TRBV27 combines with J gene TRBJ1-2, with 7 bases identical to TRBD1. The V gene's germline CDR1 is MNHEY and CDR2 SMNVEV (reference sequence). The CDR3 covers 14 residues. Unmatched junction bases numbered 7, after V lost 3 bases and J lost 6 bases. The CDR3 region has the DNA TGTGCCAGCAGTTTTACCGACAGGGTCAATGGCTACACCTTC. This encodes CASSFTDRVNGYTF.

This chain uses TRBV4-1 with TRBJ1-2, with D possibly being TRBD1 (5 bases). The V gene lost 0 bases and the J gene lost 3 bases, with 17 bases spanning the gap. The CDR3 runs 17 residues. CDR1 MGHRA and CDR2 YSYEKL come from the germline V gene. Here the CDR3 DNA reads TGCGCCAGCAGCCAAGATGACGGGGCCCGGGAGGACTATGGCTACACCTTC. This codes for CASSQDDGAREDYGYTF.